The 5 T cell receptor beta chains in this list originate from one sample, sequenced in a study of cytomegalovirus exposure and HLA in healthy donors. The PCR ran on 60 Vbeta and 13 Jbeta primers. Sequenced by immunoSEQ multiplex PCR; TCRdb stores in-frame clones only, minus some. This table holds under 150,000 clones, more than 70% found once. The sequencing sample was made of PBMCs. These TCRs come from a male donor in good health and CMV-seronegative.

The chain carries TRBV7-2 and TRBJ2-5, with 11 bases aligning to TRBD2. Germline V gene data show CDR1 as SGHTA and CDR2 as FQGNSA. The CDR3 is 17 residues long. Unmatched junction bases numbered 8, after V lost 5 bases and J lost 0 bases. CDR3 protein: CASSELAGALYQETQYF. The CDR3 DNA sequence: TGTGCCAGCAGCGAACTAGCGGGGGCCTTGTACCAAGAGACCCAGTACTTC.

The chain recombines TRBV6-5 with TRBJ2-3, with D perhaps TRBD2 (6 bases). The CDR3 is 13 residues long. Germline loops: CDR1 MNHEY, CDR2 SVGAGI. V was trimmed by 5 bases and J by 2 bases, leaving 8 bases between them. The CDR3 here is CASSGGVTDTQYF. CDR3 bases: TGTGCCAGCAGTGGAGGGGTCACAGATACGCAGTATTTT.

The chain recombines TRBV5-1 with TRBJ2-5, with TRBD2 matching over 8 bases. V dropped 1 base and J dropped 3; count of bases not matched to a gene: 8. There are 16 residues in the CDR3. CDR1 and CDR2 (germline): SGHRS, YFSETQ. CDR3 in DNA: TGCGCCAGCAGCTTGTGGGCGGGGGGACAAAAAGAGACCCAGTACTTC. This encodes CASSLWAGGQKETQYF.

This clone was picked up one time. The chain joins TRBV5-4 to TRBJ2-5; 8 bases align to TRBD1. The V segment lost 3 bases and the J segment 3 bases; nucleotides outside the gene matches: 1. CDR1 and CDR2 (germline): SGHNT, YYREEE (reference sequence). The CDR3 sequence is 13 residues long. The DNA for the CDR3 is TGTGCCAGCAGCTACAGGGGGAAAGAGACCCAGTACTTC. Translation: CASSYRGKETQYF.

V and J are TRBV2 and TRBJ1-1; TRBD1 aligns across 7 bases. J gave up 3 bases and V 7 bases, and 2 bases lay outside the gene matches. The CDR3 runs 12 residues. CDR1 is SNHLY and CDR2 is FYNNEI in the germline V gene. CDR3 amino acids: CASKGTDTEAFF. The CDR3 DNA sequence: TGTGCCAGCAAAGGGACAGACACTGAAGCTTTCTTT.